This entry lists 5 T cell receptor beta chains sequenced from one sample in a study of cytomegalovirus exposure and HLA in healthy donors. 60 Vbeta and 13 Jbeta primers were used in PCR. Some clones are missing from TCRdb's copy, which holds only in-frame ones; the method was immunoSEQ multiplex PCR. The table shows 40,000 to 55,000 clones, with roughly 81% occurring only once. The sequenced material came from PBMCs. These receptors all come from a middle-aged woman in good health and CMV-seropositive.

The chain carries TRBV7-9 and TRBJ2-2; TRBD2 might be the D (6 bases). V was shortened by 4 bases and J by 2 bases, with 8 bases between the two germline ends. Germline values: CDR1 SEHNR, CDR2 FQNEAQ (reference sequence). The CDR3 totals 14 residues. The CDR3, as DNA: TGTGCCAGCAGCTCGGGACTTAACACCGGGGAGCTGTTTTTT. Translating it yields CASSSGLNTGELFF.

For the CDR3, the DNA is TGCGCCAGCAGCCAAGATTTAGGTGGTAGCCTCTATCAGCCCCAGCATTTT. It encodes CASSQDLGGSLYQPQHF. The rearrangement links TRBV4-3 to TRBJ1-5; D is unclear. Trimming cost V 0 bases and J 5 bases, with 17 bases left between them. Germline V gene lookup returns CDR1 LGHNA and CDR2 YSLEER. This CDR3 is built from 17 residues.

V usage is TRBV7-9 and J usage is TRBJ1-3, with a possible D match to TRBD1 (5 bases). V shed 6 bases and J shed 4 bases, with 25 bases lying between them. Germline CDR1 and CDR2: SEHNR and FQNEAQ (reference sequence). The CDR3 consists of 18 residues. The CDR3 DNA sequence: TGTGCCAGCAGTCTCCCTGCCGGAGGGGACCTAGAAGGAAACACCATATATTTT. Translating gives CASSLPAGGDLEGNTIYF.

J is TRBJ1-5 and V is TRBV28; no reliable D call. Between the trimmed V and J ends, which lost 3 bases and 5 bases, there was a span of 5 bases. This CDR3 is built from 12 residues. Germline lookup yields CDR1 MDHEN and CDR2 SYDVKM. CDR3 region: CASSFLDQPQHF. Here the CDR3 DNA reads TGTGCCAGCAGTTTCCTCGATCAGCCCCAGCATTTT.

The chain couples TRBV21-1 to TRBJ1-5; the table's TRBD1 call for D was not verified on the DNA. TRBV21-1 is given as a pseudogene. The CDR3 covers 16 residues. CDR3 sequence (DNA): TGTGCCAGCAGCAAAGATGACAGGGGTATGAATCAGCCCCAGCATTTT. Encoded protein: CASSKDDRGMNQPQHF.